This T cell receptor beta chain appears in the sequencing data of a study of blood T cell repertoires in COVID-19. The overall study: The United States, Italy and Spain provided the acute and convalescent COVID-19 samples. PBMCs, B-cell-depleted T cells, or T cells provided the cDNA or gDNA that made up the material.

As handled by the study authors: Reference gene primer amplification gave nucleated cell count estimates. Data came from immunoSEQ multiplex PCR; TCRdb stores just in-frame clones and leaves some out. The DNA gave D and trimming, while V, J and clone size come from that table. Here the sample spans fewer than 150,000 clones, around 77% being singletons. The J segment lost 4 bases and the V segment lost 9 bases, leaving 11 bases of the junction unmatched. The germline V gene encodes CDR1 SNHLY and CDR2 FYNNEI. The CDR3 sequence is 17 residues long. The chain joins TRBV2 to TRBJ2-2; 13 nucleotides match TRBD2. Sequencing input: peripheral blood. The origin of this receptor is a human donor in a cohort sampled during active COVID-19. CDR3 amino acids: CARMDTSGGASTGELFF. CDR3 nucleotide sequence: TGTGCCAGGATGGACACTAGCGGGGGGGCGAGCACCGGGGAGCTGTTTTTT.